This T cell receptor beta chain appears in the sequencing data of a study of technical replicates of blood from a handful of donors. Germline CDR1 reads SNHLY; CDR2 reads FYNNEI. The V gene lost 4 bases and the J gene lost 1 base, with 16 bases spanning the gap. The CDR3 consists of 16 residues. Only in-frame clones appear in the TCRdb table, and some are missing; sequencing was by immunoSEQ multiplex PCR. The table has tens of thousands of clones, more than 90% seen once; the top ten hold under 5.5%. The material sequenced was PBMCs. The clonotype was recovered from a human donor in good health. Some clones in this sample may be carry-over from other donors' samples. The chain couples TRBV2 to TRBJ2-5; TRBD1 might be the D (5 bases). CDR3 amino acids: CASSVRPGLTQETQYF. CDR3 DNA: TGTGCCAGCAGTGTTCGGCCAGGGCTTACCCAAGAGACCCAGTACTTC.